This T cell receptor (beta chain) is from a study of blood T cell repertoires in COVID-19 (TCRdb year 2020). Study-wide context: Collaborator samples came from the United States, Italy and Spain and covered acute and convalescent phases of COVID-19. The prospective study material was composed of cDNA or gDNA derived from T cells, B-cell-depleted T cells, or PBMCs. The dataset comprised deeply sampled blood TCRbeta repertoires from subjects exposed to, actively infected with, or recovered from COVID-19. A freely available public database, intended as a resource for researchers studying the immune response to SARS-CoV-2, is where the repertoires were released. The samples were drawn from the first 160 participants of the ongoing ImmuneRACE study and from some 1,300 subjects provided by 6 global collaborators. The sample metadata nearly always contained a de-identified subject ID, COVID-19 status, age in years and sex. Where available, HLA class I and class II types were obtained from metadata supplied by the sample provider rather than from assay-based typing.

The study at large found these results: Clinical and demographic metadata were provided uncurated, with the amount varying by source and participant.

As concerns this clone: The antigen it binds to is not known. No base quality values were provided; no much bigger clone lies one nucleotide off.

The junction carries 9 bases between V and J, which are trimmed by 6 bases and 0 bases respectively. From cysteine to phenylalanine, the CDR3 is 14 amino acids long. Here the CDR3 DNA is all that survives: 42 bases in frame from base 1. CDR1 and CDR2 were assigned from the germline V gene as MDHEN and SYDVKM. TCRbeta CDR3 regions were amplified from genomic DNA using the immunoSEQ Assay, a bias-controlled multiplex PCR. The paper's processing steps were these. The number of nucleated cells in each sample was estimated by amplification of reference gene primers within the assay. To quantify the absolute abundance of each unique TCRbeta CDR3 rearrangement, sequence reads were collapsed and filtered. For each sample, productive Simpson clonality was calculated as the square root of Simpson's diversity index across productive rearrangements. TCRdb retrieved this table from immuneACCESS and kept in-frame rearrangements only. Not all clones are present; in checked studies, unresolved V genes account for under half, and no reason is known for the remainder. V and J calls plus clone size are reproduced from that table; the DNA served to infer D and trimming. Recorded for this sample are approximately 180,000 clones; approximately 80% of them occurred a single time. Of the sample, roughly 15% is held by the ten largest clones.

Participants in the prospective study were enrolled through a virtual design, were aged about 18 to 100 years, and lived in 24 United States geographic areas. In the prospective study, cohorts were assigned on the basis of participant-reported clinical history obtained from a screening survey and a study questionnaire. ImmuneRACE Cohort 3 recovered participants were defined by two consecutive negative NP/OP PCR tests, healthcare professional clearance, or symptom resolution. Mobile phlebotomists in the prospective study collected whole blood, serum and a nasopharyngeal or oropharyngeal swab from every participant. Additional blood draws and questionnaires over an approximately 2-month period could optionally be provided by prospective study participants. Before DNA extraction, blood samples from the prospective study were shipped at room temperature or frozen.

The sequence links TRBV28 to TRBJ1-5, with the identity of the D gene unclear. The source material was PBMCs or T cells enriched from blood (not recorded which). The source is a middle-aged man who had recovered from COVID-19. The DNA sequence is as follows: TGTGCCAGCAGACGGGCGGGTAGCAATCAGCCCCAGCATTTT. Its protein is CASRRAGSNQPQHF.